This T cell receptor (beta chain) was captured in a study of blood T cell repertoires in COVID-19. Study details: T cells, B-cell-depleted T cells, or PBMCs provided the cDNA or gDNA that served as material.

This CDR3 has 13 residues. With 3 bases clipped from V and 4 bases from J, the junction kept 2 bases outside the gene matches. Assay: immunoSEQ multiplex PCR; the TCRdb copy retains only in-frame clones and omits some. The sample records 55,000 to 80,000 clones, approximately 80% being singletons. This chain connects TRBV12-3 or TRBV12-4 to TRBJ2-5; TRBD2 matches at 7 bases. The sample comprised peripheral blood. This TCR came from a woman of 80 years or more with active or convalescent COVID-19. As DNA, the CDR3 is TGTGCCAGCAGTTTCCGGGGGGTAGAGACCCAGTACTTC. Its protein is CASSFRGVETQYF.